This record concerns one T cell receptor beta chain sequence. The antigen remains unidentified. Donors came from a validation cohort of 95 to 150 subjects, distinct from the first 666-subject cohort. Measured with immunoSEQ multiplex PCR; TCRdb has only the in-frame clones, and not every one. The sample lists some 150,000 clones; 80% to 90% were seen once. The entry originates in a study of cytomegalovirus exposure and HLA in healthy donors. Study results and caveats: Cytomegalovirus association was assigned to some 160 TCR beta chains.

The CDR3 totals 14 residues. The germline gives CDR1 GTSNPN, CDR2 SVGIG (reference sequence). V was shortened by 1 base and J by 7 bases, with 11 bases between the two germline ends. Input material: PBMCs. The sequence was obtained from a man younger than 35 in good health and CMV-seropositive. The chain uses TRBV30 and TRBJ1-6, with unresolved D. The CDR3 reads CAWSAGVWNSPLHF. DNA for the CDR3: TGTGCCTGGAGTGCAGGTGTCTGGAATTCACCCCTCCACTTT.